This TCR beta chain was recorded in a study of immune heterogeneity within non-small cell lung tumors. The germline gives CDR1 MDHEN, CDR2 SYDVKM. V was pared by 6 bases and J by 3 bases, with 12 bases of the junction left unmatched. The CDR3 covers 16 residues. On this clonotype: Antigen unknown.

Bulk tumor genomic DNA constituted the template, at 550 to 750 ng per sample. Surgery yielded several widely spaced biopsies per primary tumor. Surgery that was curative in intent was performed on patients with untreated, newly diagnosed non-small cell lung cancer. There were under 19 donors in total. They were all newly diagnosed non-small cell lung cancer patients undergoing surgery with curative intent. TCR beta CDR3 was amplified by multiplex PCR using 32 V and 13 J primers. TCRdb passed the multiplex PCR reads through MiXCR, listing each CDR3 protein once. The sample gives about 16,000 distinct CDR3 sequences, more than 30% of which show up once; nearly 15% is in the top ten. General study results and limits: Largely, high-frequency T-cell receptor beta clonotypes differed from one individual patient to another. Multiple tumor sites within a patient showed recurrence of identical dominant CDR3 beta clonotypes; site-unique high-frequency clones were present as well.

V gene TRBV28 combines with J gene TRBJ2-3; 7 bases fit TRBD2. Material for sequencing was lung tumor tissue. This receptor was identified in a woman between 45 and 60 years old with non-small cell lung cancer. CDR3 sequence reads: CASSPRGGSRTDTQYF. CDR3 nucleotide sequence: TGTGCCAGCAGCCCCCGGGGCGGGAGTAGAACAGATACGCAGTATTTT.